The present T cell receptor (beta chain) was sequenced within a study of radiation and T cells in renal cell carcinoma. Across the study: Nephrectomy followed 15 Gy stereotactic body radiation by 4 weeks.

The protocol was immunoSEQ multiplex PCR, while the TCRdb copy is restricted to in-frame clones and leaves out a portion. The sample has about 150,000 clones; about 91% are singletons. From germline, CDR1 is SGHRS and CDR2 YFSETQ. The ends were cut back, 4 bases at V and 0 bases at J, with 8 bases in the middle. The CDR3 is made up of 14 amino acids. As for time point: blood 2 weeks post-SBRT. Sample treatment: 15 Gy SBRT to primary tumor, nephrectomy 4 weeks later. Serial blood draws occurred at baseline and 2 and 4 weeks post-SBRT. Material: blood, obtained from a patient whose treatment included radiotherapy and nephrectomy. V is TRBV5-1 and J is TRBJ1-3; D unclear. This TCR derives from a woman aged 45-60 years with renal cell carcinoma. The CDR3 is CASSITSSGNTIYF. DNA of the CDR3: TGCGCCAGCAGCATCACAAGCTCTGGAAACACCATATATTTT.